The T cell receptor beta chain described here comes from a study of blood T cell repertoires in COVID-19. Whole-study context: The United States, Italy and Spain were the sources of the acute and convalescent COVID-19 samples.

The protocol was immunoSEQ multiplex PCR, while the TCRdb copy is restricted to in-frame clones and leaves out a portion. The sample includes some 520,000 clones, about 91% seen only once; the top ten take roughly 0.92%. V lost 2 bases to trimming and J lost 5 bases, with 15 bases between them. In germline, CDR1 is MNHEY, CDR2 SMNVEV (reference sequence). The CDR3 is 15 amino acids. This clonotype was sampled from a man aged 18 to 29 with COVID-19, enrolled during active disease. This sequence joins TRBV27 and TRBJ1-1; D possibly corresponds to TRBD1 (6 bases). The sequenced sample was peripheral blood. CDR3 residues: CASSLMRGLRTEAFF. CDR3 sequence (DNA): TGTGCCAGCAGTTTAATGCGGGGGCTCAGGACTGAAGCTTTCTTT.